A selection of T cell receptor beta chains follows, all from one sample in a study of human T cells and chemical hapten exposure. From the RACE reads, TCRdb called clonotypes with MiXCR, one entry per CDR3 protein. The sample holds around 71,000 distinct CDR3 sequences, about 9.1% seen once. The source material was whole blood, sampled in connection with sensitization to the hapten diphenylcyclopropenone (DPC). Receptors were obtained from a woman aged 40-49 years with alopecia areata. Some clones in this sample may be carry-over from other donors' samples. CDR3s include the opening cysteine and the closing phenylalanine or tryptophan. Where a row states a size, it is once, few, many or the class of an expanded clone; other rows omit it.

V	size	J	CDR3
TRBV7-9	few	TRBJ1-2	CASSLDDPTKPYGYTF
TRBV3-1	many	TRBJ1-1	CASSQGHSNTEAFF
TRBV25-1	many	TRBJ1-4	CASSEYWQATNEKLFF
TRBV6-1	many	TRBJ2-2	CASSWTGGGMGGELFF
TRBV28	many	TRBJ2-7	CASSKYEQYF
TRBV6-4	many	TRBJ2-1	CASSIQGAGNEQFF
TRBV6-5	many	TRBJ1-2	CASREGQGNYGYTF
TRBV7-9	many	TRBJ1-6	CASSPGGSPLHF
TRBV4-3	-	TRBJ2-7	CASSQEADSTYEQYF
TRBV19	few	TRBJ1-5	CASKIQGGGQPQHF
TRBV11-3	many	TRBJ2-2	CASSGDTGELFF
TRBV5-1	many	TRBJ1-3	CASSPVPPTGFSGNTIYF
TRBV7-6	many	TRBJ2-3	CASSPALAGEYHTDTQYF
TRBV6-6	many	TRBJ1-1	CASRRGKVLLNTEAFF
TRBV29-1	many	TRBJ1-1	CSALTQMTTEAFF
TRBV10-3	many	TRBJ2-3	CAVEDSTSTDTQYF
TRBV5-1	many	TRBJ2-3	CASRGTLTDTQYF